This T cell receptor beta chain was captured by sequencing in a study of blood T cells in healthy people across ages. The use of a sample-barcoded 5' primer and a J-beta primer mix characterized a second PCR of about 7 to 12 cycles. TCRdb ran MiXCR on the 5' RACE reads and lists one entry per CDR3 protein. The data show about 680,000 distinct CDR3 sequences, about 52% seen once. This sequence originates from a woman in her sixties in good health. Sequencing used blood.

The CDR3 coding sequence is TGTGCCAGCAGCTTCCTCTCCCAGGGTAATGAGCAGTACTTC. It is translated as CASSFLSQGNEQYF. This chain joins TRBV7-2 and TRBJ2-7, with D tentatively TRBD1 (5 bases). The CDR3 consists of 14 residues. From germline, CDR1 is SGHTA and CDR2 FQGNSA. Trimming removed 3 bases from V and 7 bases from J, with 16 bases in between.